Listed below are T cell receptor beta chains from one sample, sequenced in a study of blood T cell repertoires in COVID-19. The repertoire was sequenced with immunoSEQ multiplex PCR; TCRdb's copy has only in-frame clones and lacks some. In the table there are 270,000 or so clones, 82% of which are singletons. The sequencing sample was made of peripheral blood. Every receptor here comes from a woman aged 18-30 years with acute or convalescent COVID-19. The CDR3 runs from the conserved cysteine through the conserved F or W. The D gene is left open where the match is weak. Where a row states a size, it is once, few, many or the class of an expanded clone; other rows omit it.

size | J | V | D | CDR3 | DNA
- | TRBJ1-1 | TRBV6-1 | - | CASSGGVTGWVAEAFF | TGTGCCAGCAGTGGCGGGGTGACGGGCTGGGTTGCTGAAGCTTTCTTT
- | TRBJ2-7 | TRBV27 | TRBD2 | CASSLGGMEQYF | TGTGCCAGCAGTTTGGGAGGGATGGAGCAGTACTTC
- | TRBJ2-7 | TRBV19 | - | CASSGDLLTYEQYF | TGTGCCAGTAGTGGGGACTTGTTAACCTACGAGCAGTACTTC
once | TRBJ1-6 | TRBV9 | TRBD1 | CASSVEGDRDSRPHF | TGTGCCAGCAGCGTAGAAGGGGACAGGGACTCCCGACCCCACTTT
- | TRBJ1-5 | TRBV12-3/TRBV12-4 | - | CASGLNQPQHF | TGTGCCAGCGGACTTAATCAGCCCCAGCATTTT
- | TRBJ2-3 | TRBV10-3 | TRBD1 | CAISWTGAEDTQYF | TGTGCCATCAGCTGGACAGGGGCAGAAGATACGCAGTATTTT
- | TRBJ1-5 | TRBV18 | - | CASSPSGGMRNQPQHF | TGTGCCAGCTCACCCTCTGGGGGGATGCGCAATCAGCCCCAGCATTTT
once | TRBJ2-7 | TRBV11-2 | TRBD1 | CASSSAPKGQAYEQYF | TGTGCCAGCAGCTCAGCCCCCAAGGGACAGGCCTATGAGCAGTACTTC
- | TRBJ1-2 | TRBV24-1 | TRBD1 | CATSDSRGTANYGYTF | TGTGCCACCAGTGATTCGCGAGGGACAGCTAACTATGGCTACACCTTC
- | TRBJ1-2 | TRBV19 | TRBD1 | CASSNRGSLDGYTF | TGTGCCAGTAGCAACAGGGGATCTTTAGATGGCTACACCTTC
- | TRBJ1-6 | TRBV28 | - | CASSLGGGRDNSPLHF | TGTGCCAGCAGTTTGGGGGGGGGCAGGGATAATTCACCCCTCCACTTT
- | TRBJ1-1 | TRBV18 | TRBD1 | CASSPVSSHRGPDTEAFF | TGTGCCAGCTCACCAGTGAGTTCCCACAGGGGGCCGGACACTGAAGCTTTCTTT
- | TRBJ2-1 | TRBV6-2/TRBV6-3 | - | CASSKTVYNEQFF | TGTGCCAGCAGTAAGACAGTCTACAATGAGCAGTTCTTC
- | TRBJ2-1 | TRBV9 | TRBD2 | CASSVDGTSGRGYNEQFF | TGTGCCAGCAGCGTAGACGGGACTAGCGGGAGGGGCTACAATGAGCAGTTCTTC
- | TRBJ1-1 | TRBV7-9 | - | CASSLTGEAFF | TGTGCCAGCAGCTTAACCGGTGAAGCTTTCTTT
- | TRBJ2-1 | TRBV11-2 | - | CASSLGQTLYNEQFF | TGTGCCAGCAGCTTAGGGCAAACCCTCTACAATGAGCAGTTCTTC
once | TRBJ1-1 | TRBV18 | - | CASSRGRRAEAFF | TGTGCCAGCTCACGGGGGCGCCGGGCTGAAGCTTTCTTT
- | TRBJ2-5 | TRBV5-1 | TRBD1 | CASSWGQGGQETQYF | TGCGCCAGCAGCTGGGGACAGGGAGGACAAGAGACCCAGTACTTC
- | TRBJ2-2 | TRBV5-1 | TRBD2 | CASIGTMNTGELFF | TGCGCCAGCATCGGGACTATGAACACCGGGGAGCTGTTTTTT
- | TRBJ2-2 | TRBV7-6 | TRBD2 | CASSSAGGVNTGELFF | TGTGCCAGCAGCTCCGCGGGAGGGGTCAACACCGGGGAGCTGTTTTTT
- | TRBJ2-3 | TRBV9 | TRBD2 | CASSVGWTSGRATVTDTQYF | TGTGCCAGCAGCGTAGGGTGGACTAGCGGGAGGGCCACGGTTACAGATACGCAGTATTTT
- | TRBJ2-2 | TRBV27 | TRBD2 | CASSGLAGGNTGELFF | TGTGCCAGCAGCGGACTAGCGGGAGGAAACACCGGGGAGCTGTTTTTT
- | TRBJ2-5 | TRBV5-5 | - | CASSLEEFWRETQYF | TGTGCCAGCAGCTTAGAGGAATTCTGGCGGGAGACCCAGTACTTC
- | TRBJ1-1 | TRBV18 | - | CASSHNTGTTEAFF | TGTGCCAGCTCACATAACACAGGGACCACTGAAGCTTTCTTT
few | TRBJ2-3 | TRBV7-9 | - | CASSPSTDTQYF | TGTGCCAGCAGCCCTAGCACAGATACGCAGTATTTT
- | TRBJ1-1 | TRBV2 | TRBD1 | CASSGTGATEAFF | TGTGCCAGCAGTGGGACAGGGGCCACTGAAGCTTTCTTT
- | TRBJ2-7 | TRBV6-2/TRBV6-3 | - | CASSYSVRDEQYF | TGTGCCAGCAGTTACTCCGTCCGGGACGAGCAGTACTTC
once | TRBJ2-7 | TRBV6-2/TRBV6-3 | - | CASSLVERVSYEQYF | TGTGCCAGCAGTTTGGTTGAGCGGGTCTCCTACGAGCAGTACTTC
- | TRBJ2-1 | TRBV25-1 | - | CATTGDSYNEQFF | TGTGCCACCACGGGGGACTCCTACAATGAGCAGTTCTTC
few | TRBJ1-2 | TRBV29-1 | TRBD1 | CSVETGIVGYTF | TGCAGCGTTGAGACAGGGATCGTAGGCTACACCTTC
- | TRBJ2-4 | TRBV28 | - | CASTSGQGNIQYF | TGTGCCAGCACCTCGGGCCAGGGTAACATTCAGTACTTC
few | TRBJ2-5 | TRBV6-6 | - | CASSYIGTSQETQYF | TGTGCCAGCAGTTACATTGGGACAAGCCAAGAGACCCAGTACTTC
- | TRBJ2-2 | TRBV18 | TRBD1 | CASSPGQGVGELFF | TGTGCCAGCTCACCGGGACAGGGAGTCGGGGAGCTGTTTTTT
- | TRBJ1-1 | TRBV11-2 | - | CASSFSSQRTEAFF | TGTGCCAGCAGCTTCTCCTCTCAGCGTACTGAAGCTTTCTTT
- | TRBJ2-7 | TRBV2 | - | CAREGTASAYEQYF | TGTGCCAGGGAGGGGACAGCCAGTGCCTACGAGCAGTACTTC
- | TRBJ1-2 | TRBV15 | - | CATSRDSGDFYGYTF | TGTGCCACCAGCAGAGATTCCGGGGATTTCTATGGCTACACCTTC
- | TRBJ2-5 | TRBV7-2 | - | CASSLSRLGQETQYF | TGTGCCAGCAGCTTAAGTAGACTCGGACAAGAGACCCAGTACTTC
- | TRBJ1-2 | TRBV20-1 | - | CSAQTGPGYTF | TGCAGTGCCCAGACAGGACCCGGCTACACCTTC
- | TRBJ1-5 | TRBV10-3 | - | CAISSNSNQPQHF | TGTGCCATCAGTTCAAATAGCAATCAGCCCCAGCATTTT
once | TRBJ2-1 | TRBV9 | - | CASSVGSLLSSNEQFF | TGTGCCAGCAGCGTAGGATCGCTCTTATCGAGCAATGAGCAGTTCTTC
- | TRBJ2-3 | TRBV19 | TRBD1 | CASSGQAERTDTQYF | TGTGCCAGTAGCGGACAGGCCGAACGCACAGATACGCAGTATTTT
- | TRBJ2-1 | TRBV7-9 | TRBD2 | CASSLLLVSGRNYNEQFF | TGTGCCAGCAGCTTACTATTGGTAAGCGGGAGGAATTACAATGAGCAGTTCTTC
- | TRBJ1-1 | TRBV6-2/TRBV6-3 | - | CASRYVKNTEAFF | TGTGCCAGCAGGTACGTAAAGAACACTGAAGCTTTCTTT
once | TRBJ2-7 | TRBV27 | TRBD2 | CASSQGTRGSHREQYF | TGTGCCAGCAGTCAGGGTACTCGCGGGAGTCACCGCGAGCAGTACTTC
once | TRBJ1-5 | TRBV4-1 | TRBD1 | CASSQDRNQPQHF | TGCGCCAGCAGCCAGGACAGGAATCAGCCCCAGCATTTT
- | TRBJ2-5 | TRBV27 | TRBD2 | CASAREGQETQYF | TGTGCCAGCGCCCGGGAGGGCCAAGAGACCCAGTACTTC
- | TRBJ2-1 | TRBV5-1 | TRBD1 | CASSQGDSYNEQFF | TGCGCCAGCAGCCAGGGGGATTCCTACAATGAGCAGTTCTTC
- | TRBJ2-4 | TRBV4-3 | TRBD2 | CASSLTSGIKIAKNIQYF | TGCGCCAGCAGCCTGACTAGCGGGATTAAAATAGCCAAAAACATTCAGTACTTC
once | TRBJ2-1 | TRBV24-1 | TRBD2 | CATGGVAGPKGEQFF | TGTGCCACCGGGGGGGTGGCGGGCCCGAAGGGTGAGCAGTTCTTC
- | TRBJ2-2 | TRBV7-3 | TRBD1 | CASSLGTGTANTGELFF | TGTGCCAGCAGCTTAGGGACAGGGACCGCGAACACCGGGGAGCTGTTTTTT
- | TRBJ2-1 | TRBV27 | TRBD2 | CASSLLAGVYNEQFF | TGTGCCAGCAGTTTACTAGCGGGAGTGTACAATGAGCAGTTCTTC
- | TRBJ2-3 | TRBV6-5 | - | CASSFLQGSDTQYF | TGTGCCAGCAGTTTCCTACAGGGTTCAGATACGCAGTATTTT
- | TRBJ2-2 | TRBV11-2 | - | CASSSRGGWERYHTGELFF | TGTGCCAGCAGCTCCCGTGGAGGCTGGGAGCGGTATCACACCGGGGAGCTGTTTTTT
- | TRBJ2-1 | TRBV11-2 | TRBD2 | CASSPGLAGVSRGNEQFF | TGTGCCAGCAGCCCAGGACTAGCGGGAGTATCTAGAGGCAATGAGCAGTTCTTC
- | TRBJ2-1 | TRBV7-3 | - | CASSWVGGGGYNEQFF | TGTGCCAGCAGCTGGGTTGGGGGAGGAGGCTACAATGAGCAGTTCTTC
- | TRBJ1-2 | TRBV5-1 | - | CASSLQQVDNGYTF | TGCGCCAGCAGCTTACAACAGGTTGACAATGGCTACACCTTC
- | TRBJ2-5 | TRBV9 | TRBD2 | CASSVGASGWDETQYF | TGTGCCAGCAGCGTAGGGGCTAGCGGTTGGGATGAGACCCAGTACTTC
- | TRBJ2-7 | TRBV28 | - | CASSPLYLGSSYEQYF | TGTGCCAGCAGCCCGCTCTACCTAGGGAGCTCCTACGAGCAGTACTTC
- | TRBJ2-7 | TRBV28 | - | CASSLSGENSYEQYF | TGTGCCAGCAGTTTAAGTGGGGAGAACTCCTACGAGCAGTACTTC
few | TRBJ1-3 | TRBV11-2 | - | CASSLGYSGNTIYF | TGTGCCAGCAGCTTAGGTTACTCTGGAAACACCATATATTTT